Each of the 13 T cell receptor beta chains below was sequenced from the same sample in a study of blood T cell repertoires in COVID-19. This table comes from immunoSEQ multiplex PCR, and its TCRdb copy is limited to in-frame clones, with some not included. Among roughly 30,000 clones, approximately 75% were seen once, and the ten largest hold under 25%. Sequencing was performed on peripheral blood. These receptors came from a boy aged 2 to 9 with active or convalescent COVID-19.

V gene TRBV4-2 combines with J gene TRBJ2-1, with 8 bases lining up with TRBD2. The CDR3 is 15 amino acids. V was pared by 0 bases and J by 3 bases, with 1 base of the junction left unmatched. Germline loops: CDR1 LGHNA, CDR2 YNFKEQ. CDR3 protein: CASSQDGGGYNEQFF. CDR3 sequence (DNA): TGTGCCAGCAGCCAAGACGGGGGGGGCTACAATGAGCAGTTCTTC.

By sample share, this clone is medium-sized. The genes are TRBV6-5 and TRBJ1-2; D uncertain. The CDR3 covers 13 residues. Trimming pared 2 bases from V and 3 bases from J, leaving 7 bases between. Germline CDR1 reads MNHEY; CDR2 reads SVGAGI. The CDR3 here is CASSYGEDYGYTF. DNA of the CDR3: TGTGCCAGCAGTTACGGTGAGGACTATGGCTACACCTTC.

V is TRBV30 and J is TRBJ2-7; D may be TRBD2 (6 bases). CDR3 size: 16 residues. Trimming pared 0 bases from V and 2 bases from J, leaving 17 bases between. Looked up from germline, CDR1 is GTSNPN and CDR2 is SVGIG (reference sequence). CDR3 sequence reads: CAWSVRGGINPYEQYF. Written as DNA, the CDR3 is TGTGCCTGGAGTGTAAGGGGCGGGATCAACCCCTACGAGCAGTACTTC.

This clone was counted a few times. V is TRBV5-1 and J is TRBJ2-5, with TRBD1 as a possible D gene (6 bases). This CDR3 has 15 amino acids. V lost 4 bases, J lost 0 bases, and 13 bases lay in between. The germline gives CDR1 SGHRS, CDR2 YFSETQ. CDR3 coding DNA: TGCGCCAGCAGCCCGGACAGACTTTACCAAGAGACCCAGTACTTC. Translated: CASSPDRLYQETQYF.

This chain links TRBV7-3 with TRBJ2-1; D is ambiguous. Germline CDR1 reads SGHTA; CDR2 reads FQGTGA. The length of the CDR3 is 20 residues. Trimming stripped 5 bases from V and 0 bases from J, with 26 bases between. The CDR3 nucleotides read TGTGCCAGCAGCCCAGAAGGATCCCTGACATCCCAAACCTCCTACAATGAGCAGTTCTTC. It is translated as CASSPEGSLTSQTSYNEQFF.

This clone turned up a few times. The chain links TRBV9 to TRBJ2-1, with D possibly TRBD2 on 5 matching bases. Trimming took 4 bases from V and 7 from J, leaving 12 bases between them. This CDR3 contains 13 residues. In germline, CDR1 is SGDLS, CDR2 YYNGEE. Here the CDR3 DNA reads TGTGCCAGCAGCCTCGAGGTAGCGAATGAGCAGTTCTTC. This translates into CASSLEVANEQFF. Combining the CDR3 with reference TRBV9 and TRBJ2-1 gives the whole variable domain DSGVTQTPKHLITATGQRVTLRCSPRSGDLSVYWYQQSLDQGLQFLIQYYNGEERAKGNILERFSAQQFPDLHSELNLSSLELGDSALYFCASSLEVANEQFFGPGTRLTVL.

The V and J genes are TRBV19 and TRBJ1-2, with D possibly TRBD1 on 5 matching bases. V lost 3 bases and J 7 bases, leaving 9 bases between the germline ends. Germline V gives CDR1 LNHDA, CDR2 SQIVND (reference sequence). This CDR3 spans 12 amino acids. The CDR3, as DNA: TGTGCCAGTAGTATGGGGCGAGGTGGCTACACCTTC. Translating it yields CASSMGRGGYTF.

The chain combines TRBV28 with TRBJ1-3; TRBD1 might be the D (6 bases). CDR3 size: 16 residues. The germline CDR1 and CDR2 sequences are MDHEN and SYDVKM. Between the trimmed V and J ends, which lost 9 bases and 0 bases, there was a span of 18 bases. CDR3 in amino acids: CASSAGQLGSGNTIYF. The CDR3 nucleotides read TGTGCCAGTTCTGCCGGACAGTTAGGCTCTGGAAACACCATATATTTT. Together with reference TRBV28 and TRBJ1-3, the CDR3 gives the full variable domain: DVKVTQSSRYLVKRTGEKVFLECVQDMDHENMFWYRQDPGLGLRLIYFSYDVKMKEKGDIPEGYSVSREKKERFSLILESASTNQTSMYLCASSAGQLGSGNTIYFGEGSWLTVV.

In its sample, this clone was seen a few times. This sequence joins TRBV19 and TRBJ1-6; 12 nucleotides match TRBD1. Per germline, CDR1 LNHDA and CDR2 SQIVND (reference sequence). The CDR3 runs 20 residues. V dropped 1 base and J dropped 7; count of bases not matched to a gene: 14. CDR3 loop: CASSIASGTGGAWWNSPLHF. CDR3 nucleotides: TGTGCCAGTAGTATAGCAAGCGGGACAGGGGGCGCATGGTGGAATTCACCCCTCCACTTT.

The chain combines TRBV10-3 with TRBJ2-5; TRBD2 matches at 13 bases. This CDR3 spans 15 amino acids. The trim removed 5 bases at V and 5 bases at J, leaving 5 bases unmatched. Germline V gene sequence: CDR1 ENHRY, CDR2 SYGVKD. Here the CDR3 reads CAISSPTSGGETQYF. The CDR3 region has the DNA TGTGCCATCAGTTCCCCGACTAGCGGGGGGGAGACCCAGTACTTC.

This rearrangement joins TRBV5-1 to TRBJ1-2; 7 positions match TRBD1. V shed 2 bases and J 5 bases; nucleotides not matched to a gene: 9. CDR1 SGHRS and CDR2 YFSETQ come from the germline V gene. The length of the CDR3 is 15 residues. Here the CDR3 reads CASSFGTVDTYGYTF. DNA of the CDR3: TGCGCCAGCAGCTTCGGGACAGTAGACACTTATGGCTACACCTTC.

The gene calls are TRBV28 and TRBJ1-6; D uncertain. Germline values: CDR1 MDHEN, CDR2 SYDVKM. This CDR3 has 14 residues. V was pared by 1 base and J by 10 bases, with 11 bases between. This chain's CDR3 is CASSLSTHRSPLHF. The CDR3 nucleotides read TGTGCCAGCAGTTTATCCACTCATCGGTCACCCCTCCACTTT.

Only a few counts were recorded for this clone. The chain joins TRBV7-8 to TRBJ1-6; no clear D gene. There are 13 residues in the CDR3. V was clipped by 4 bases and J by 13 bases, with 14 bases between them. Per germline, CDR1 SGHVS and CDR2 FQNEAQ. The CDR3 reads CASSSLDTSPLHF. CDR3 in DNA: TGTGCCAGCAGCTCCCTCGACACTTCGCCCCTCCACTTT.